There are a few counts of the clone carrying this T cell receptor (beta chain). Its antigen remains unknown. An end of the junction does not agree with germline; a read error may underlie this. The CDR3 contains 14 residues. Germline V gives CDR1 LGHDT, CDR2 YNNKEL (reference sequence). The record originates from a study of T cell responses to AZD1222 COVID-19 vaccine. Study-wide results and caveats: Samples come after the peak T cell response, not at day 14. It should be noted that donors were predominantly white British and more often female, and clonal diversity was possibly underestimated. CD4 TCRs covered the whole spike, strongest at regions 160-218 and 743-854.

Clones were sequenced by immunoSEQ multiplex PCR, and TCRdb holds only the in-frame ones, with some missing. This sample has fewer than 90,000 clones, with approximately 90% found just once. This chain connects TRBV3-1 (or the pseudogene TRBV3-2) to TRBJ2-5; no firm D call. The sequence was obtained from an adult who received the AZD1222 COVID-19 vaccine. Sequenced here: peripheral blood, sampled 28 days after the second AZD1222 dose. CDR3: CASSQPLGQEAQYF. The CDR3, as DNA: TGTGCCAGCAGCCAACCCCTAGGCCAAGAGGCCCAGTACTTC.